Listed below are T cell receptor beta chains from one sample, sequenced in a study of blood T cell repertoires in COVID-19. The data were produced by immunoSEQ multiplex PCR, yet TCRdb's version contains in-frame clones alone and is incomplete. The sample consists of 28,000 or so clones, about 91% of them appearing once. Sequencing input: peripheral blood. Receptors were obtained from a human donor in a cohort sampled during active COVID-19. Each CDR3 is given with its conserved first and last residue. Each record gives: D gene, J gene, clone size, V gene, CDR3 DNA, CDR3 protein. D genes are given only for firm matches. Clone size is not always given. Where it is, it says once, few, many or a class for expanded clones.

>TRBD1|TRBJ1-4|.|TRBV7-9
TGTGCCAGCAGCTTGACAGGGGGATCGCATGAAAAACTGTTTTTT
CASSLTGGSHEKLFF
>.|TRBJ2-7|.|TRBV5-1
TGCGCCAGCAGCTTGGGGGTCAGACAGGTAGACGAGCAGTACTTC
CASSLGVRQVDEQYF
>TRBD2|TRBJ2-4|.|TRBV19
TGTGCCAGTAGTCTGCGCCCGGCGGGGGGGGCCAAAAACATTCAGTACTTC
CASSLRPAGGAKNIQYF
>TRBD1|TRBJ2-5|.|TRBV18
TGTGCCAGCTCACTCGGACAGGCTAGAGGGGAGACCCAGTACTTC
CASSLGQARGETQYF
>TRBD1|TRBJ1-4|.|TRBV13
TGTGCCAGCAGCTTTCGGACAGGGGGTGCAACTAATGAAAAACTGTTTTTT
CASSFRTGGATNEKLFF
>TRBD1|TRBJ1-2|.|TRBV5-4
TGTGCCAGCAGCCCGGACAGGGCGTACGGCTACACCTTC
CASSPDRAYGYTF
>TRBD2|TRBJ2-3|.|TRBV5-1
TGCGCCAGCAGGTTGGGACTAGCGGGGACAGATACGCAGTATTTT
CASRLGLAGTDTQYF
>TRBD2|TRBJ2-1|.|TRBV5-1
TGCGCCAGCAGCCCGGGACTAGCGGGGGGCCGGTCCTACAATGAGCAGTTCTTC
CASSPGLAGGRSYNEQFF
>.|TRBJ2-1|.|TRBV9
TGTGCCAGCAGCGTAGGGAGCTCCTACAATGAGCAGTTCTTC
CASSVGSSYNEQFF
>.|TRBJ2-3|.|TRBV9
TGTGCCAGCAGCGCCCGGGACTCCCCGGGGGGCACAGATACGCAGTATTTT
CASSARDSPGGTDTQYF
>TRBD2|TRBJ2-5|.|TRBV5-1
TGCGCCAGCAGCTCCGGGACTAGCGGGGGAGAGACCCAGTACTTC
CASSSGTSGGETQYF
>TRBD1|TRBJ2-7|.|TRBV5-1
TGCGCCAGCAGCCCTCCTTCTGGACAGGACCTGGGCGAGCAGTACTTC
CASSPPSGQDLGEQYF
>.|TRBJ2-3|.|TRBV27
TGTGCCAGCAGTCTGACAGGCACAGATACGCAGTATTTT
CASSLTGTDTQYF
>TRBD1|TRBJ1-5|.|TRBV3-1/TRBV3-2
TGTGCCAGCAGCCACGGGACAGGGAGTCAGCCCCAGCATTTT
CASSHGTGSQPQHF
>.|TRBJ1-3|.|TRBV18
TGTGCCAGCTCCCTTGACACTGGAAACACCATATATTTT
CASSLDTGNTIYF
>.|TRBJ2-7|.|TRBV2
TGTGCCAGCAGCGAACGGATGGGACTTTTTGGCTTTTACGAGCAGTACTTC
CASSERMGLFGFYEQYF
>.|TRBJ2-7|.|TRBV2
TGTGCCAGCAGTGGGACTGTGGCGGGGGAGCAGTACTTC
CASSGTVAGEQYF
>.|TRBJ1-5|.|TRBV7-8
TGTGCCAGCAGCCCCGGACAGCTTCAGCCCCAGCATTTT
CASSPGQLQPQHF
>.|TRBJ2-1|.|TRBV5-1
TGCGCCAGCAGCCAGGTAGGGGGTGAACACAATGAGCAGTTCTTC
CASSQVGGEHNEQFF
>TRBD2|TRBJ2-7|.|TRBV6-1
TGTGCCAGCAGTGAATATAGCGGGGGGGGTGAGCAGTACTTC
CASSEYSGGGEQYF
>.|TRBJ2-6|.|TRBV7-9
TGTGCCAGCAGCGTAACAGCTGCTGGGGCCAACGTCCTGACTTTC
CASSVTAAGANVLTF
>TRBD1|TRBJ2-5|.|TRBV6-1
TGTGCCAGCAGTGAAGCGTGGTTAGGCAGGGGGCGCGGGGAGACCCAGTACTTC
CASSEAWLGRGRGETQYF
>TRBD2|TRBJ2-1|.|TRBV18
TGTGCCAGCTCACCACGGCTAGCGGGGGGGCTCAATGAGCAGTTCTTC
CASSPRLAGGLNEQFF
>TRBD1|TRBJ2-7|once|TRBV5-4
TGTGCCAGCAGCCCTAGACAGGGGGCGACCTACGAGCAGTACTTC
CASSPRQGATYEQYF
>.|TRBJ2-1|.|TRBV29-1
TGCAGCGTTGTACCCGGTCGGGGTGAGCAGTTCTTC
CSVVPGRGEQFF
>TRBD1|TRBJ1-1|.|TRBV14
TGTGCCAGCAGCCAAAGGACAGGGGGGTTCACTGAAGCTTTCTTT
CASSQRTGGFTEAFF
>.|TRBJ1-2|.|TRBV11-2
TGTGCCAGCAGCTCAACGAGCTATGGCTACACCTTC
CASSSTSYGYTF
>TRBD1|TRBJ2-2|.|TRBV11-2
TGTGCCAGCAGCCCCGGGACAGTCTGGAACACCGGGGAGCTGTTTTTT
CASSPGTVWNTGELFF
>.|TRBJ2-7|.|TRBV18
TGTGCCAGCTCACCACACAGGGTCAGCGGCTACGAGCAGTACTTC
CASSPHRVSGYEQYF